Listed below are T cell receptor beta chains from one sample, sequenced in a study of T-cell memory formation after mild COVID-19. TCRdb re-derived calls from the 5' RACE reads in MiXCR, one entry per CDR3 protein. The sample holds 550,000 to 650,000 distinct CDR3 sequences, roughly 17% seen once. The specimen was PBMCs or a T cell subset sorted from them (not recorded which). These receptors were obtained from an adult woman who had mild COVID-19 (a few samples of this study predate the infection). Cell type and time point are not known. CDR3s include the opening cysteine and the closing phenylalanine or tryptophan. Fields, in order: J gene, clone size, D gene, V gene, CDR3 DNA, CDR3 protein. D genes are given only for firm matches. The listing skips clone size in some rows; elsewhere it reads once, few, many or a size class.

TRBJ2-7,NA,NA,TRBV9,TGTGCCAGCAGCGCCGGCGGAGGGTCGTACACATACGAGCAGTACTTC,CASSAGGGSYTYEQYF
TRBJ1-5,NA,NA,TRBV5-1,TGCGCCAGCAGCCAGGAAGTCAATCAGCCCCAGCATTTT,CASSQEVNQPQHF
TRBJ1-5,NA,TRBD1,TRBV4-1,TGCGCCAGCAGCCAGGTGACAGGGGCGGGTTATAGCAATCAGCCCCAGCATTTT,CASSQVTGAGYSNQPQHF
TRBJ1-1,few,NA,TRBV7-2,TGTGCCAGCAGCGTCAATGGGGATGGGGCGACTGAAGCTTTCTTT,CASSVNGDGATEAFF
TRBJ2-2,NA,NA,TRBV2,TGTGCCAGCAGCCGACTAGAAATAACCGGGGAGCTGTTTTTT,CASSRLEITGELFF
TRBJ2-7,NA,NA,TRBV11-2,TGTGCCAGCAGGACAGTTCGGGGGGCCTTCTACGAGCAGTACTTC,CASRTVRGAFYEQYF
TRBJ1-1,NA,TRBD1,TRBV5-1,TGCGCCAGCAGCTGGGACAGGGGGACCACTGAAGCTTTCTTT,CASSWDRGTTEAFF
TRBJ2-7,NA,TRBD1,TRBV29-1,TGCAGCGTAAATGTCGGGACAGGGCGTCGGGAGCAGTACTTC,CSVNVGTGRREQYF
TRBJ1-1,NA,TRBD1,TRBV5-1,TGCGCCAGCAGCTTAAACAGGGGCGCATTGTACACTGAAGCTTTCTTT,CASSLNRGALYTEAFF
TRBJ2-3,few,NA,TRBV3-1,TGTGCCAGCAGACCCTTAGGGGGAGGGGGAGATACGCAGTATTTT,CASRPLGGGGDTQYF
TRBJ2-1,NA,NA,TRBV6-5,TGTGCCAGCAGTTTTCCAGCGGGTATCGGTGAGCAGTTCTTC,CASSFPAGIGEQFF
TRBJ2-6,NA,TRBD1,TRBV12-3/TRBV12-4,TGTGCCAGCAGGAGAGAGGGACAGGATGACTCTGGGGCCAACGTCCTGACTTTC,CASRREGQDDSGANVLTF
TRBJ1-1,NA,NA,TRBV25-1,TGTGCCAGCAGTGAGGCCCCAGGGGATACTGAAGCTTTCTTT,CASSEAPGDTEAFF